This T cell receptor (beta chain) is from a study of T cell responses to AZD1222 COVID-19 vaccine. Comments on this clone: The antigen is not known.

Regarding the study as a whole: In a largely white British group with more females than males, clonal diversity was possibly underestimated.

Germline CDR1 reads MDHEN; CDR2 reads SYDVKM. The V end was cut by 4 bases, the J end by 0 bases, with 13 bases between. The CDR3 contains 16 residues. Method: immunoSEQ multiplex PCR; TCRdb's copy keeps in-frame clones and lacks some. The table includes about 56,000 clones, around 87% detected once. The input for sequencing was peripheral blood, taken on day 0 of AZD1222 vaccination. The receptor's source is an adult in good health. The chain links TRBV28 to TRBJ1-3, with D unclear. Here the CDR3 reads CASSSVRENSGNTIYF. The CDR3 nucleotides are TGTGCCAGCAGTTCCGTGAGGGAGAACTCTGGAAACACCATATATTTT.